The next 11 T cell receptor beta chains were all read from a single sample in a study of blood T cells in healthy people across ages. Combining a sample-barcoded 5' primer with a J-beta primer mix, a second PCR ran for about 6 to 11 cycles. TCRdb analysed the 5' RACE reads with MiXCR anew, one entry per CDR3 protein. The table records roughly 800,000 distinct CDR3 sequences, 58% of them present only once. The sequenced sample consisted of blood. These receptors originate from a man aged 25-45 years in good health.

V is TRBV5-1 and J is TRBJ1-6; D not resolved. The CDR3 extends over 15 amino acids. Per germline, CDR1 SGHRS and CDR2 YFSETQ. The V gene lost 0 bases and the J gene lost 8 bases, with 12 bases spanning the gap. CDR3 DNA: TGCGCCAGCAGCTTGGAAGTGGGTGGAGATTCACCCCTCCACTTT. Its protein is CASSLEVGGDSPLHF.

The chain is built from TRBV6-6 and TRBJ2-5; 8 nucleotides agree with TRBD2. CDR1 and CDR2 (germline): MNHNY, SVGAGI (reference sequence). V was pared by 5 bases and J by 4 bases, with 6 bases of the junction left unmatched. This CDR3 is built from 14 residues. The CDR3 region has the DNA TGTGCCAGCAGTCGCCGGGGGGGGAGAGAGACCCAGTACTTC. It is translated as CASSRRGGRETQYF.

The chain employs TRBV29-1 and TRBJ2-7; tentatively, D is TRBD1 (6 bases). V lost 7 bases to trimming and J lost 2 bases, with 21 bases between them. The CDR3 is 15 residues long. CDR1 is SQVTM, CDR2 ANQGSEA, per germline. The CDR3 is CSGEPRTVLAYEQYF. Here the CDR3 DNA reads TGCAGCGGAGAGCCCCGGACAGTCTTAGCCTACGAGCAGTACTTC.

This clonotype was counted a few times. The chain links TRBV20-1 to TRBJ2-7, with D perhaps TRBD2 (5 bases). V lost 2 bases to trimming and J lost 3 bases, with 17 bases between them. Per the germline V gene, CDR1 is DFQATT and CDR2 is SNEGSKA (reference sequence). The CDR3 runs 15 residues. CDR3 region: CSARSRTLGVYEQYF. In nucleotides, the CDR3 is TGCAGTGCTAGATCGAGGACCCTCGGGGTCTACGAGCAGTACTTC.

The chain has TRBV12-3 or TRBV12-4 and TRBJ2-3; 8 positions agree with TRBD2. This CDR3 spans 15 amino acids. The trim removed 3 bases at V and 4 bases at J, leaving 6 bases unmatched. The chain's CDR3 is CASSLFLAGPDTQYF. In nucleotides, the CDR3 is TGTGCCAGCAGTTTGTTTTTAGCGGGGCCAGATACGCAGTATTTT.

V is TRBV20-1 and J is TRBJ2-3; D not resolved. The CDR3 totals 13 residues. Germline CDR1 and CDR2: DFQATT and SNEGSKA (reference sequence). Trimming left V 3 bases short and J 4 bases short, with 11 bases between. The CDR3 spells CSASRAIADTQYF. The DNA for the CDR3 is TGCAGTGCTAGTCGGGCTATTGCAGATACGCAGTATTTT.

This clonotype has a single count. One junction end disagrees with the germline gene, perhaps due to a read error. The gene calls are TRBV24-1 and TRBJ2-1; 8 bases are shared with TRBD2. Germline V CDR1 and CDR2: KGHDR, SFDVKD. This CDR3 contains 15 residues. CDR3 coding DNA: TGTGCCGCCAGTGATCAACTAGCGGCGGTAAATGAGCAGTTCTTC. Amino acid sequence: CAASDQLAAVNEQFF.

The V call is TRBV3-1, the J call TRBJ2-5, with a tentative D call TRBD2 (6 bases). V gave up 7 bases and J gave up 3 bases, with 18 bases separating them. Germline CDR1 LGHDT, CDR2 YNNKEL (reference sequence). The CDR3 totals 15 residues. CDR3 sequence reads: CASNTLAERKETQYF. CDR3 nucleotide sequence: TGTGCCAGCAACACCTTAGCGGAGCGGAAAGAGACCCAGTACTTC.

Worth noting for this clonotype: A junction end diverges from the germline sequence, so it may reflect a read error. The chain uses TRBV9 and TRBJ2-7; 8 bases line up with TRBD2. Germline CDR1 is SGDLS and CDR2 is YYNGEE. This CDR3 comprises 12 residues. The CDR3 DNA is TGTGCCAGTAGCGTAGCGGGGCGCGAGCAGTACTTC. This sequence encodes CASSVAGREQYF. The full variable domain, completed using reference TRBV9 and TRBJ2-7, is DSGVTQTPKHLITATGQRVTLRCSPRSGDLSVYWYQQSLDQGLQFLIQYYNGEERAKGNILERFSAQQFPDLHSELNLSSLELGDSALYFCASSVAGREQYFGPGTRLTVT.

This clonotype was seen once. The rearrangement uses TRBV7-3 and TRBJ1-6; 8 nucleotides match TRBD1. Germline lookup yields CDR1 SGHTA and CDR2 FQGTGA. The CDR3 extends over 13 amino acids. V shed 2 bases, J shed 14 bases, and the junction held 5 bases outside the gene matches. CDR3 coding DNA: TGTGCCAGCAGCTTAGACCAGGGGGCAACCCTCCACTTT. Amino acid sequence: CASSLDQGATLHF.

This clonotype is a singleton in its sample. This chain links TRBV15 with TRBJ2-7, with 7 bases lining up with TRBD2. The trim removed 4 bases at V and 5 bases at J, leaving 14 bases unmatched. CDR1 is LNHNV, CDR2 YYDKDF, per germline (reference sequence). The CDR3 has 16 residues. This CDR3 reads CATSKYLRGVDDEQYF. The CDR3 nucleotides are TGTGCCACCAGCAAATACCTTCGGGGGGTGGACGACGAGCAGTACTTC.